This TCR beta chain was retrieved from a study of control samples from healthy donors and cancer patients. TCRdb's table, derived via immunoSEQ multiplex PCR, lists solely in-frame clones and lacks some. The sample holds some 82,000 clones, around 87% seen once. The germline V and J ends were trimmed by 3 bases and 8 bases, with 7 bases remaining between them. The CDR3 has 12 residues. The chain carries TRBV12-3 or TRBV12-4 and TRBJ2-2; a weak D match, TRBD1 (6 bases). Sequenced input: blood. The clonotype comes from a man in his forties or fifties in good health. This CDR3 is CASSLGTGELFF. The CDR3 nucleotides are TGTGCCAGCAGTTTGGGGACAGGGGAGCTGTTTTTT.